The 32 T cell receptor beta chains presented below share a single source sample, sequenced in a study of cytomegalovirus exposure and HLA in healthy donors. A multiplex PCR was run with 60 Vbeta primers and 13 Jbeta primers. Produced via immunoSEQ multiplex PCR; TCRdb's table is partial and in-frame only. The sample carries approximately 190,000 clones, about 83% recorded once. Source material: PBMCs. These receptors all come from a man aged 40-49 years in good health and CMV-seropositive.

The CDR3 reads CASSQGGGPTDTQYF. DNA for the CDR3: TGCGCCAGCAGCCAAGGTGGAGGGCCCACAGATACGCAGTATTTT. The chain combines TRBV4-3 with TRBJ2-3; a weak D match, TRBD2 (6 bases). Trimming left V 1 base short and J 2 bases short, with 10 bases between. Germline V gives CDR1 LGHNA, CDR2 YSLEER. This CDR3 has 15 amino acids.

This clone has a handful of counts. The CDR3: CASSIGVSSYNEQFF. DNA of the CDR3: TGTGCCAGTAGTATAGGCGTTAGCTCCTACAATGAGCAGTTCTTC. V is TRBV19 and J is TRBJ2-1; D is undetermined. This CDR3 comprises 15 residues. The V and J ends lost 1 base and 0 bases respectively, with 7 bases between them. Germline CDR1 reads LNHDA; CDR2 reads SQIVND (reference sequence).

A few counts support this clone. V usage is TRBV4-2 and J usage is TRBJ1-4; maybe TRBD1 (5 bases). Trimming cost V 1 base and J 8 bases, with 11 bases left between them. This CDR3 is 14 amino acids long. Germline-derived CDR1 and CDR2 are LGHNA and YNFKEQ. The CDR3 DNA reads TGTGCCAGCAGCCAAGGGGAGGGGACCGAAAAACTGTTTTTT. Its translation: CASSQGEGTEKLFF.

The rearrangement joins TRBV11-1 to TRBJ2-7; 14 bases map to TRBD2. Looked up from germline, CDR1 is SGHAT and CDR2 is FQDESV (reference sequence). CDR3 length equals 18 residues. V was clipped by 3 bases and J by 1 base; unmatched bases: 8. CDR3 coding DNA: TGTGCCAGCAGCTTTGGACTAGCGGGAGGCGGGTTTTCCTACGAGCAGTACTTC. Its translation is CASSFGLAGGGFSYEQYF.

This clone was observed a single time. The chain recombines TRBV7-2 with TRBJ2-7; D may be TRBD2 (6 bases). The V end lost 0 bases, the J end lost 7 bases, and 19 bases lay between the germline ends. The germline V gene encodes CDR1 SGHTA and CDR2 FQGNSA. There are 16 residues in the CDR3. This chain's CDR3 is CASSLAPAGSGWEQYF. CDR3 DNA sequence: TGTGCCAGCAGCTTAGCACCCGCCGGGAGCGGGTGGGAGCAGTACTTC.

The chain couples TRBV5-6 to TRBJ2-5, with 8 bases lining up with TRBD2. The CDR3 contains 16 residues. Germline CDR1 reads SGHDT; CDR2 reads YYEEEE. The ends lost 0 bases at V and 3 bases at J; junction bases unmatched: 7. This chain's CDR3 is CASSLGVGRGEETQYF. The CDR3 region has the DNA TGTGCCAGCAGCTTGGGGGTCGGGAGGGGAGAAGAGACCCAGTACTTC.

This clone was seen a single time. The chain recombines TRBV5-1 with TRBJ2-7; D possibly corresponds to TRBD1 (6 bases). Trimming left V 0 bases short and J 7 bases short, with 11 bases between. The CDR3 consists of 13 residues. Germline V gene lookup returns CDR1 SGHRS and CDR2 YFSETQ. The CDR3 sequence: CASSLDRAGEQYF. CDR3 in DNA: TGCGCCAGCAGCTTGGACAGGGCTGGGGAGCAGTACTTC.

This chain connects TRBV7-3 to TRBJ2-7, with TRBD2 identical over 12 bases. V gave up 5 bases and J gave up 3 bases; unmatched junction bases: 5. The CDR3 is 15 residues long. The germline gives CDR1 SGHTA, CDR2 FQGTGA. For the CDR3, the DNA is TGTGCCAGCAGCATAGGACTAGCGGGAAACTACGAGCAGTACTTC. Translating it yields CASSIGLAGNYEQYF. Full variable domain (missing parts from reference TRBV7-3 and TRBJ2-7): GAGVSQTPSNKVTEKGKYVELRCDPISGHTALYWYRQSLGQGPEFLIYFQGTGAADDSGLPNDRFFAVRPEGSVSTLKIQRTERGDSAVYLCASSIGLAGNYEQYFGPGTRLTVT.

There are a few counts of this clone. The chain recombines TRBV19 with TRBJ2-5; tentatively, D is TRBD1 (5 bases). Germline V gene data show CDR1 as LNHDA and CDR2 as SQIVND (reference sequence). Trimming shortened V by 3 bases and J by 0 bases, and 14 bases separated the two germline ends. The CDR3 has 16 amino acids. For the CDR3, the DNA is TGTGCCAGTAGTATGTCTTATGACAGATACCAAGAGACCCAGTACTTC. Residues: CASSMSYDRYQETQYF.

The chain couples TRBV10-3 to TRBJ2-6; 10 nucleotides line up with TRBD2. Trimming at V came to 1 base and at J to 4 bases, leaving 10 bases not matched to a gene. The CDR3 totals 19 residues. The germline V gene encodes CDR1 ENHRY and CDR2 SYGVKD. This CDR3 is CAISEWASGSSRGANVLTF. The CDR3 DNA reads TGTGCCATCAGTGAGTGGGCTAGCGGGAGCTCCAGGGGGGCCAACGTCCTGACTTTC.

The chain uses TRBV28 and TRBJ1-2, with no clear D. CDR1 and CDR2 (germline): MDHEN, SYDVKM. The CDR3 consists of 15 residues. Trimming cost V 6 bases and J 4 bases, with 18 bases left between them. The CDR3 reads CASRPPGRPFYGYTF. DNA for the CDR3: TGTGCCAGCAGACCCCCCGGCAGGCCTTTCTATGGCTACACCTTC.

The V gene is TRBV5-5, the J gene TRBJ1-2; D is uncertain. The CDR3 is 12 residues long. The germline V gene encodes CDR1 SGHKS and CDR2 YYEKEE (reference sequence). The V gene lost 4 bases and the J gene lost 4 bases, with 8 bases spanning the gap. The CDR3 DNA is TGTGCCAGCAGCCCCGAGATCTATGGCTACACCTTC. It codes for CASSPEIYGYTF.

Regarding this clone: The sample holds other DNA sequences that translate to the same CDR3. CDR3 protein: CASSLGGSTDTQYF. For the CDR3, the DNA is TGTGCCAGCAGCTTAGGCGGTAGCACAGATACGCAGTATTTT. The gene calls are TRBV5-4 and TRBJ2-3; no reliable D call. From germline, CDR1 is SGHNT and CDR2 YYREEE (reference sequence). CDR3 length: 14 residues. Trimming shortened V by 2 bases and J by 0 bases, and 7 bases separated the two germline ends.

V and J are TRBV6-1 and TRBJ1-1; 7 bases fit TRBD1. The germline V gene encodes CDR1 MNHNS and CDR2 SASEGT. The CDR3 extends over 13 amino acids. Germline trimming cut 7 bases from V and 4 bases from J; bases unmatched to any gene: 6. The CDR3 DNA reads TGTGCCAGCACCGACAGGGTGGCCACTGAAGCTTTCTTT. It translates to CASTDRVATEAFF.

The chain is built from TRBV2 and TRBJ2-1, with 10 bases matching TRBD1. Germline trimming cut 0 bases from V and 9 bases from J; bases unmatched to any gene: 8. Germline-derived CDR1 and CDR2 are SNHLY and FYNNEI. The CDR3 is made up of 16 amino acids. This CDR3 reads CASSEAKGTGETEQFF. The CDR3 bases are TGTGCCAGCAGTGAAGCGAAAGGGACAGGGGAGACTGAGCAGTTCTTC.

The chain uses TRBV10-3 and TRBJ2-1, with 15 bases fitting TRBD2. Germline loops: CDR1 ENHRY, CDR2 SYGVKD. Trimming at V came to 8 bases and at J to 9 bases, leaving 2 bases not matched to a gene. The CDR3 length is 13 residues. The CDR3 reads CAIGLAGGGEQFF. The CDR3 bases are TGTGCCATCGGACTAGCGGGAGGGGGTGAGCAGTTCTTC.

This clone was seen only a few times. The V gene is TRBV6-5, the J gene TRBJ2-5; maybe TRBD1 (6 bases). V was cut by 5 bases and J by 10 bases, with 17 bases left in between. CDR3 length: 13 residues. Looked up from germline, CDR1 is MNHEY and CDR2 is SVGAGI. The CDR3: CASSATGTLGQYF. For the CDR3, the DNA is TGTGCCAGCAGTGCCACCGGGACATTGGGCCAGTACTTC.

Notes on this clone: A read error may account for a junction end that differs from germline. The genes are TRBV27 and TRBJ2-4, with 11 bases aligning to TRBD2. The CDR3 covers 19 residues. The germline gives CDR1 MNHEY, CDR2 SMNVEV (reference sequence). CDR3 amino acids: CASSLGTSGPPSWENSQYF. The CDR3 DNA sequence: TGTGCCAGCAGTCTCGGGACTAGCGGACCCCCTTCATGGGAAAACAGTCAGTACTTC.

This chain connects TRBV7-8 to TRBJ2-1; 7 bases fit TRBD1. Germline CDR1 reads SGHVS; CDR2 reads FQNEAQ. Unmatched junction bases numbered 8, after V lost 3 bases and J lost 6 bases. The CDR3 spans 15 residues. CDR3 DNA sequence: TGTGCCAGCAGCTTCGCACAGGGGACGTTCAATGAGCAGTTCTTC. It codes for CASSFAQGTFNEQFF.

The chain combines TRBV6-1 with TRBJ2-1; 7 bases map to TRBD1. The CDR3 is 15 amino acids. V trimming: 1 base; J trimming: 6 bases; junction bases outside the gene matches: 6. Germline V gene sequence: CDR1 MNHNS, CDR2 SASEGT. The CDR3 nucleotides read TGTGCCAGCAGTGAAGGGAGACAGGGCGGCAATGAGCAGTTCTTC. The encoded protein is CASSEGRQGGNEQFF.

This clone was seen a handful of times. CDR3 in amino acids: CASTVLTPNTDTQYF. DNA of the CDR3: TGCGCCAGCACCGTACTGACACCAAACACCGATACGCAGTATTTT. The rearrangement uses TRBV5-1 and TRBJ2-3; D is ambiguous. From germline, CDR1 is SGHRS and CDR2 YFSETQ. The CDR3 is 15 amino acids. V was clipped by 6 bases and J by 6 bases, with 20 bases between them.

The gene calls are TRBV7-2 and TRBJ1-2; no clear D gene. Germline CDR1 SGHTA, CDR2 FQGNSA. V was clipped by 8 bases and J by 4 bases, with 11 bases between them. CDR3 length: 12 residues. The DNA for the CDR3 is TGTGCCAGCTCCTTGGAGGGCTATGGCTACACCTTC. Translated, it gives CASSLEGYGYTF.

The table lists this clone with a few counts. V is TRBV10-3 and J is TRBJ2-1; 11 bases agree with TRBD2. Germline CDR1 is ENHRY and CDR2 is SYGVKD. This CDR3 has 15 amino acids. Trimming removed 9 bases from V and 5 bases from J; junction bases left unmatched: 9. The CDR3 is CAMGTSGTPNNEQFF. In nucleotides, the CDR3 is TGTGCCATGGGGACTAGCGGAACCCCTAACAATGAGCAGTTCTTC.

The chain combines TRBV30 with TRBJ1-1; 7 nucleotides agree with TRBD1. This CDR3 is 13 amino acids long. Germline trimming cut 2 bases from V and 6 bases from J; bases unmatched to any gene: 6. Germline CDR1 and CDR2: GTSNPN and SVGIG (reference sequence). CDR3 loop: CAWSTGVTAEAFF. The CDR3 DNA follows: TGTGCCTGGAGTACAGGGGTCACGGCTGAAGCTTTCTTT. Supplemented by reference TRBV30 and TRBJ1-1, the full variable domain reads SQTIHQWPATLVQPVGSPLSLECTVEGTSNPNLYWYRQAAGRGLQLLFYSVGIGQISSEVPQNLSASRPQDRQFILSSKKLLLSDSGFYLCAWSTGVTAEAFFGQGTRLTVV.

V is TRBV7-2 and J is TRBJ2-2, with 7 positions matching TRBD2. The J segment lost 0 bases and the V segment lost 2 bases, leaving 6 bases of the junction unmatched. The germline V gene encodes CDR1 SGHTA and CDR2 FQGNSA. CDR3 length equals 17 residues. The CDR3 sequence: CASSLIGGRANTGELFF. CDR3 DNA sequence: TGTGCCAGCAGCTTAATAGGTGGGAGGGCGAACACCGGGGAGCTGTTTTTT.

V gene TRBV27 combines with J gene TRBJ2-5; weak D call: TRBD1 (5 bases). The assigned J gene may be wrong: the sequence end matches TRBJ2-7 better. Germline loops: CDR1 MNHEY, CDR2 SMNVEV (reference sequence). The CDR3 is 15 residues long. The CDR3: CASSLRSRVPYEQYF. The CDR3 nucleotides read TGTGCCAGCAGTCTTAGGAGCAGGGTTCCCTACGAGCAGTACTTC.

The J gene is TRBJ1-5, the V gene TRBV6-1, with D possibly being TRBD1 (5 bases). The germline gives CDR1 MNHNS, CDR2 SASEGT. The CDR3 totals 14 residues. V lost 8 bases and J lost 2, with 13 bases in between. For the CDR3, the DNA is TGTGCCAGCCTTTATGTAGGGGGCAATCAGCCCCAGCATTTT. This sequence encodes CASLYVGGNQPQHF.

Here the CDR3 reads CASSKTGTGAYEQYF. For the CDR3, the DNA is TGTGCCAGCAGTAAAACCGGGACAGGGGCCTACGAGCAGTACTTC. This chain links TRBV28 with TRBJ2-7, with 10 bases aligning to TRBD1. Germline V gene data show CDR1 as MDHEN and CDR2 as SYDVKM. After removal of 5 bases from V and 2 bases from J, the junction contained 6 bases not matched to a gene. The CDR3 has 15 residues.

This sequence joins TRBV12-5 and TRBJ2-1; TRBD2 aligns across 10 bases. The junction had 13 bases not matched to a gene; V was cut back by 2 bases and J by 9 bases. CDR3 length: 17 residues. Germline CDR1 LGHNT, CDR2 FRNRAP. CDR3 in amino acids: CASGLSTTSGVMGEQFF. DNA for the CDR3: TGTGCTAGTGGTTTGTCCACTACTAGCGGGGTGATGGGTGAGCAGTTCTTC.

The chain uses TRBV6-6 and TRBJ1-1; TRBD1 aligns across 9 bases. The CDR3 loop spans 13 amino acids. Trimming removed 6 bases from V and 5 bases from J; junction bases left unmatched: 4. The V gene's germline CDR1 is MNHNY and CDR2 SVGAGI (reference sequence). The CDR3 nucleotides are TGTGCCAGCAGCCCCGGGACAGGGACTGAAGCTTTCTTT. Protein: CASSPGTGTEAFF.

This sequence joins TRBV5-6 and TRBJ2-7, with 8 bases that match TRBD2. After removal of 3 bases from V and 3 bases from J, the junction contained 8 bases not matched to a gene. The germline V gene encodes CDR1 SGHDT and CDR2 YYEEEE. This CDR3 has 15 amino acids. The CDR3 nucleotides are TGTGCCAGCAGCTCAGTTAGCGGGAAATACTACGAGCAGTACTTC. It specifies CASSSVSGKYYEQYF.

CDR3 sequence: CASSERRGGLADNEQFF. As DNA, the CDR3 is TGTGCCAGCAGTGAACGAAGGGGTGGACTAGCGGACAATGAGCAGTTCTTC. This chain joins TRBV6-1 and TRBJ2-1; 10 bases are a match to TRBD2. The germline CDR1 and CDR2 sequences are MNHNS and SASEGT. Germline trimming cut 2 bases from V and 5 bases from J; bases unmatched to any gene: 9. CDR3 length: 17 amino acids.